These 27 T cell receptor beta chains were sequenced from one sample in a study of Graves' ophthalmopathy and Graves' hyperthyroidism. RNA transcripts served as template for amplifying TCR beta CDR3 sequences. The library came from an HTBI-primed first-round RT-PCR and a second-round multiplex PCR. Each CDR3 protein gets one entry after TCRdb re-called the multiplex PCR reads with MiXCR. The table records about 480,000 distinct CDR3 sequences, around 14% of them present only once. Material for sequencing was blood. The source is a woman aged 30 to 39 with Graves' ophthalmopathy.

Remarks on this clonotype: Being one base from a much bigger clone, this may be a read error. The V call is TRBV2, the J call TRBJ2-7; tentatively, D is TRBD1 or TRBD2 (5 bases each). Trimming left V 8 bases short and J 0 bases short, with 14 bases between. Germline V gene sequence: CDR1 SNHLY, CDR2 FYNNEI. The CDR3 loop spans 14 amino acids. The CDR3 here is CASSGSQASYEQYF. In DNA form, the CDR3 reads TGTGCCAGCTCGGGATCACAGGCCTCCTACGAGCAGTACTTC.

About this clonotype: One base away lies a much larger clone, so this may be a sequencing read error. CDR3 in DNA: TGTGCCAGCAGCCAATTCGTCAGGGAAGGGACCCAGTACTTC. This gives the protein CASSQFVREGTQYF. The chain uses TRBV3-1 and TRBJ2-5, with a weak D call TRBD1 (5 bases). CDR1 is LGHDT, CDR2 YNNKEL, per germline (reference sequence). The V end lost 2 bases, the J end lost 7 bases, and 14 bases lay between the germline ends. This CDR3 region has 14 residues.

This clonotype occurred many times. V gene TRBV6-1 combines with J gene TRBJ1-5; possibly TRBD1 for D (5 bases). Trimming shortened V by 8 bases and J by 0 bases, and 17 bases separated the two germline ends. Germline CDR1 is MNHNS and CDR2 is SASEGT. This CDR3 has 16 amino acids. The CDR3 spells CASSHRSQYSNQPQHF. The CDR3 nucleotides are TGTGCCAGCTCCCACAGGTCACAGTATAGCAATCAGCCCCAGCATTTT.

The rearrangement links TRBV12-3 or TRBV12-4 to TRBJ2-7; 7 nucleotides align to TRBD2. V lost 3 bases to trimming and J lost 5 bases; unmatched junction nucleotides: 10. The CDR3 is 15 residues long. This CDR3 is CASSFGGGVGNEQYF. CDR3 sequence (DNA): TGTGCCAGCAGTTTCGGCGGGGGAGTTGGAAACGAGCAGTACTTC.

This clonotype was picked up many times. V is TRBV4-1 and J is TRBJ2-7, with a tentative D call TRBD1 (5 bases). The CDR3 runs to 17 residues. Per the germline V gene, CDR1 is MGHRA and CDR2 is YSYEKL. V was pared by 1 base and J by 1 base, with 17 bases between. The CDR3 is CASSQVGSGMRSYEQYF. For the CDR3, the DNA is TGCGCCAGCAGCCAAGTCGGTTCAGGGATGAGGTCCTACGAGCAGTACTTC.

In this sample, this clonotype turned up many times. This chain joins TRBV20-1 and TRBJ1-6; 11 positions match TRBD1. Losses at the gene ends were 3 bases for V and 10 bases for J; bases not matched to a gene: 8. The CDR3 sequence is 15 residues long. Germline CDR1 DFQATT, CDR2 SNEGSKA (reference sequence). The DNA of the CDR3 is TGCAGTGCTAGTTGGGTCGGACAGGGGGCCTCACCCCTCCACTTT. It yields the protein CSASWVGQGASPLHF.

The J gene is TRBJ1-5, the V gene TRBV20-1; 7 positions match TRBD1. Germline loops: CDR1 DFQATT, CDR2 SNEGSKA (reference sequence). V was pared by 8 bases and J by 6 bases, with 7 bases of the junction left unmatched. This CDR3 comprises 12 residues. The CDR3 loop is CSLTGTGQPQHF. The CDR3 DNA sequence: TGCAGTCTGACAGGGACCGGTCAGCCCCAGCATTTT.

There are many counts of this clonotype. CDR3 in amino acids: CAISEPGPNTEAFF. In DNA form, the CDR3 reads TGTGCCATCAGTGAGCCAGGGCCGAACACTGAAGCTTTCTTT. The chain carries TRBV10-3 and TRBJ1-1, with D possibly being TRBD1 (5 bases). Between the trimmed V and J ends, which lost 2 bases and 1 base, there was a span of 8 bases. The germline V gene encodes CDR1 ENHRY and CDR2 SYGVKD. The CDR3 spans 14 residues.

This clonotype was recorded at least ten times. The gene calls are TRBV15 and TRBJ2-2; possible D gene TRBD2, 6 bases. The germline V and J ends were trimmed by 6 bases and 0 bases, with 17 bases remaining between them. The length of the CDR3 is 17 residues. The germline V gene has CDR1 LNHNV and CDR2 YYDKDF (reference sequence). CDR3 sequence reads: CATSANEAGTNTGELFF. Written as DNA, the CDR3 is TGTGCCACCAGTGCCAATGAGGCGGGGACGAACACCGGGGAGCTGTTTTTT.

This clonotype was picked up many times. The chain combines TRBV6-5 with TRBJ1-3; D gene uncertain. The V end was cut by 0 bases, the J end by 6 bases, with 9 bases between. This CDR3 contains 14 residues. CDR1 and CDR2 (germline): MNHEY, SVGAGI. CDR3 protein: CASSYSMWENTIYF. Written as DNA, the CDR3 is TGTGCCAGCAGTTACTCGATGTGGGAAAACACCATATATTTT.

This chain links TRBV6-1 with TRBJ1-1, with 7 positions matching TRBD1. The V and J ends lost 4 bases and 4 bases, in that order; junction bases with no gene match: 6. The CDR3 consists of 14 residues. Germline-derived CDR1 and CDR2 are MNHNS and SASEGT. This CDR3 is CASSGQGIGTEAFF. In nucleotides, the CDR3 is TGTGCCAGCAGTGGACAGGGTATAGGCACTGAAGCTTTCTTT.

This chain joins TRBV7-2 and TRBJ2-7, with TRBD1 matching 11 bases. The CDR3 has 15 amino acids. The germline V gene has CDR1 SGHTA and CDR2 FQGNSA. The J segment lost 3 bases and the V segment lost 4 bases, leaving 5 bases of the junction unmatched. For the CDR3, the DNA is TGTGCCAGCAGCTCGAGGACAGGGGGCCTCTACGAGCAGTACTTC. Encoded protein: CASSSRTGGLYEQYF. The variable domain in full, with the rest retrieved from reference TRBV7-2 and TRBJ2-7, is GAGVSQSPSNKVTEKGKDVELRCDPISGHTALYWYRQSLGQGLEFLIYFQGNSAPDKSGLPSDRFSAERTGGSVSTLTIQRTQQEDSAVYLCASSSRTGGLYEQYFGPGTRLTVT.

This clonotype has ten or more counts. The chain links TRBV7-8 to TRBJ2-7; D possibly corresponds to TRBD2 (6 bases). V was shortened by 2 bases and J by 0 bases, with 8 bases between the two germline ends. Germline CDR1 SGHVS, CDR2 FQNEAQ. This CDR3 is 14 amino acids long. CDR3 bases: TGTGCCAGCAGCTTATTAGCGGACTCCTACGAGCAGTACTTC. Residues: CASSLLADSYEQYF.

This rearrangement joins TRBV29-1 to TRBJ2-2; D gene ambiguous. Germline V gene sequence: CDR1 SQVTM, CDR2 ANQGSEA. V lost 5 bases and J 2 bases, leaving 12 bases between the germline ends. The CDR3 has 14 amino acids. The CDR3 region has the DNA TGCAGCGTTCCTAACCTTAAAAACACCGGGGAGCTGTTTTTT. Residues: CSVPNLKNTGELFF.

The table lists this clonotype with many counts. The gene calls are TRBV29-1 and TRBJ2-5; TRBD2 matches 8 bases. With 4 bases clipped from V and 0 bases from J, the junction kept 7 bases outside the gene matches. Germline CDR1 SQVTM, CDR2 ANQGSEA. This CDR3 spans 15 amino acids. CDR3 protein: CSVGLAGSYQETQYF. The CDR3 DNA is TGCAGCGTTGGGCTAGCGGGTTCGTACCAAGAGACCCAGTACTTC.

Many counts were recorded for this clonotype. One end of the junction does not line up with germline, which may come from a read error. The chain couples TRBV20-1 to TRBJ1-2; 9 positions agree with TRBD1. CDR3 size: 13 residues. Germline loops: CDR1 DFQATT, CDR2 SNEGSKA (reference sequence). In DNA, the CDR3 is TGCAGTACTAGGGACAGGGCCAACTATGGCTACACCTTC. Its translation is CSTRDRANYGYTF.

This clonotype was seen ten or more times. The chain links TRBV6-1 to TRBJ2-7, with D possibly matching TRBD1 (6 bases). Per germline, CDR1 MNHNS and CDR2 SASEGT. V lost 6 bases, J lost 0 bases, and 9 bases lay in between. The CDR3 sequence is 13 residues long. The DNA for the CDR3 is TGTGCCAGCAGAGGGACACCCTCCTACGAGCAGTACTTC. It codes for CASRGTPSYEQYF.

About this clonotype: Being one base from a much bigger clone, this may be a read error. The rearrangement uses TRBV2 and TRBJ2-5, with a possible D match to TRBD2 (5 bases). This CDR3 spans 14 amino acids. The germline V gene has CDR1 SNHLY and CDR2 FYNNEI. The CDR3 protein is CVSSPGHRGETQYF. The CDR3, as DNA: TGTGTCAGCTCACCCGGGCACCGGGGAGAGACCCAGTACTTC.

This clonotype occurred many times. CDR3 sequence (DNA): TGTGCCAGCACCCCTGGTCGGGCCGAGCAGTACTTC. Translating it yields CASTPGRAEQYF. This rearrangement joins TRBV2 to TRBJ2-7; D is unclear. From germline, CDR1 is SNHLY and CDR2 FYNNEI. The CDR3 length is 12 residues. The V and J ends lost 7 bases and 6 bases respectively, with 13 bases between them. The whole variable domain, remainder taken from reference TRBV2 and TRBJ2-7, is EPEVTQTPSHQVTQMGQEVILRCVPISNHLYFYWYRQILGQKVEFLVSFYNNEISEKSEIFDDQFSVERPDGSNFTLKIRSTKLEDSAMYFCASTPGRAEQYFGPGTRLTVT.

Ten or more counts support this clonotype. This chain uses TRBV12-3 or TRBV12-4 with TRBJ2-2; D possibly corresponds to TRBD2 (5 bases). CDR3 length equals 14 residues. V shed 6 bases and J shed 0 bases, with 8 bases lying between them. CDR3: CASSPRANTGELFF. DNA of the CDR3: TGTGCCAGCAGCCCGAGGGCGAACACCGGGGAGCTGTTTTTT.

This clonotype was recorded at least ten times. The V gene is TRBV6-5, the J gene TRBJ2-2; tentative D call: TRBD2 (6 bases). Looked up from germline, CDR1 is MNHEY and CDR2 is SVGAGI. Trimming shortened V by 0 bases and J by 3 bases, and 11 bases separated the two germline ends. The CDR3 covers 16 residues. The CDR3 DNA reads as TGTGCCAGCAGTTACTCCCCCGGACTATACACCGGGGAGCTGTTTTTT. Translated: CASSYSPGLYTGELFF.

This clonotype was counted at least ten times. The CDR3 spells CAWRVRTVYTF. CDR3 bases: TGTGCCTGGCGAGTAAGGACAGTCTACACCTTC. The chain couples TRBV30 to TRBJ1-2; D perhaps matches TRBD1 (6 bases). Deletions cut 5 bases from V and 10 bases from J, with 14 bases between. CDR3 length equals 11 residues. Germline values: CDR1 GTSNPN, CDR2 SVGIG (reference sequence).

This clonotype has ten or more counts. The chain uses TRBV6-5 and TRBJ2-2; no clear D. CDR3 length: 15 amino acids. The germline V gene encodes CDR1 MNHEY and CDR2 SVGAGI. V was clipped by 2 bases and J by 2 bases, with 9 bases between them. The CDR3 spells CASSYGALNTGELFF. CDR3 in DNA: TGTGCCAGCAGTTACGGAGCGTTAAACACCGGGGAGCTGTTTTTT.

The sample holds many counts of this clonotype. The chain links TRBV11-2 to TRBJ2-2; a possible D gene is TRBD2 (5 bases). CDR1 and CDR2 from the germline V gene are SGHAT and FQNNGV. CDR3 size: 15 residues. V lost 4 bases and J lost 6, with 15 bases in between. DNA of the CDR3: TGTGCCAGCAGCTCTTGGATCGCGGGTCCCGGGGAGCTGTTTTTT. Encoded protein: CASSSWIAGPGELFF.

This clonotype was counted only a few times. J is TRBJ2-4 and V is TRBV28; 8 bases agree with TRBD1. V was pared by 5 bases and J by 1 base, with 1 base of the junction left unmatched. This CDR3 is built from 14 residues. CDR1 and CDR2 (germline): MDHEN, SYDVKM. The CDR3 DNA is TGTGCCAGCAGTCGGACAGGGGCCAAAAACATTCAGTACTTC. This translates into CASSRTGAKNIQYF.

Many counts were recorded for this clonotype. The chain recombines TRBV19 with TRBJ1-5, with D possibly being TRBD1 (5 bases). The V end lost 6 bases, the J end lost 4 bases, and 16 bases lay between the germline ends. CDR3 length: 15 amino acids. Germline assignment: CDR1 LNHDA and CDR2 SQIVND (reference sequence). The chain's CDR3 is CASRQSRWGNQPQHF. DNA for the CDR3: TGTGCCAGTAGACAATCACGGTGGGGGAATCAGCCCCAGCATTTT.

Only one count was recorded for this clonotype. This may stem from a read error, because a much larger clone lies one nucleotide away. The CDR3 carries no conserved terminal phenylalanine or tryptophan, so it likely arises from a read error. This chain links TRBV20-1 with TRBJ1-1; no reliable D call. The V gene's germline CDR1 is DFQATT and CDR2 SNEGSKA (reference sequence). This CDR3 region has 12 residues. The CDR3 is CSEQRAGTEAFL. In nucleotides, the CDR3 is TGCAGCGAACAGAGGGCGGGAACTGAAGCTTTCCTT.